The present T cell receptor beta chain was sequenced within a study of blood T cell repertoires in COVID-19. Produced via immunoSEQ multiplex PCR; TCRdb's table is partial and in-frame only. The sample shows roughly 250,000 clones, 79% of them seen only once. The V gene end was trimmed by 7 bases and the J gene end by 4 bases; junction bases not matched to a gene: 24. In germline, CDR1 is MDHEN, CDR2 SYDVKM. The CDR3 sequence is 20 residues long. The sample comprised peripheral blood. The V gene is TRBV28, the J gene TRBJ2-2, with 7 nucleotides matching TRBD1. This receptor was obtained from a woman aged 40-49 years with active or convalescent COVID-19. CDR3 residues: CASTQGKGALSWRSTGELFF. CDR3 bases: TGTGCCAGCACCCAGGGCAAGGGGGCGTTAAGTTGGAGGAGCACCGGGGAGCTGTTTTTT. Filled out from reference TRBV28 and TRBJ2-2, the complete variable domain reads DVKVTQSSRYLVKRTGEKVFLECVQDMDHENMFWYRQDPGLGLRLIYFSYDVKMKEKGDIPEGYSVSREKKERFSLILESASTNQTSMYLCASTQGKGALSWRSTGELFFGEGSRLTVL.